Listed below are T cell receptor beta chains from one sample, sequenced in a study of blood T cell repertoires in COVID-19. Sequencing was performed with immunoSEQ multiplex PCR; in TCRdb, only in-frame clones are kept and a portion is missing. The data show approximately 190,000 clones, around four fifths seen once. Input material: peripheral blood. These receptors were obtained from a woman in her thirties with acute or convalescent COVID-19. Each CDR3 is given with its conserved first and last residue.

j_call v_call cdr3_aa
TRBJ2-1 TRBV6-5 CASSLSSGSSYNEQFF
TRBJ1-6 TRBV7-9 CASSLSDSYSPLHF
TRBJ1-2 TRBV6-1 CASSEQDTRNYGYTF
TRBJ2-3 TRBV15 CATSRDSPLRDTQYF
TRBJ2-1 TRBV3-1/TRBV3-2 CASSQDIVSNNEQFF
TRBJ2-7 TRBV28 CASREPWSDWYF
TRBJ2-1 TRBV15 CATSRDAAGGLNEQFF
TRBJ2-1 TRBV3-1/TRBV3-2 CASSQEPGTSAIEFF
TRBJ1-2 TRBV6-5 CASSLLLAGDDGYTF
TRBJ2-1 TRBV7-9 CASSLGSGRGNEQFF
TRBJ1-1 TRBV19 CASSHPQGASNTEAFF
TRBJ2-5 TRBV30 CAWAGTNQETQYF
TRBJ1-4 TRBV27 CASSPWGGNEKLFF
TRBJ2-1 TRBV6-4 CASSVAGGRNEQFF
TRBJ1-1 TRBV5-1 CASSPRAADTEAFF
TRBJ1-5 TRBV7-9 CASSPEGGQGQPQHF
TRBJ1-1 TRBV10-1 CASSAGRNTEAFF
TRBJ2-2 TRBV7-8 CASSRDIAGELFF
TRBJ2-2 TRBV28 CASEGGAGELFF
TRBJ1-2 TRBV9 CASSVGTANYGYTF
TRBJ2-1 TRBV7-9 CASSLKGREAYNEQFF
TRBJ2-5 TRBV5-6 CASSYLSGGAGETQYF
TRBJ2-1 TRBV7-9 CASSLARSQYNEQFF
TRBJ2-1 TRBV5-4 CASSVPGTGYNEQFF
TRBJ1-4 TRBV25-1 CASSEARGQGAREEKLFF
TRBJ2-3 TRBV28 CASSWSADTQYF